This note documents a single TCR beta chain sequence. Its antigen is not known. MiXCR, applied by TCRdb to the multiplex PCR reads, yields one record per CDR3 protein. Of roughly 220,000 distinct CDR3 sequences listed, around 35% were seen once; the top ten hold 3.6%. The source of the sample is a study of breast tumors, draining lymph nodes, adjacent tissues. CDR3 size: 16 residues. Germline V lookup: CDR1 LNHDA, CDR2 SQIVND (reference sequence). Deletions cut 1 base from V and 6 bases from J, with 16 bases between. Study-level points and caveats: Tumor TCR diversity was below lymph nodes but above nontumor tissue. Tumor and nontumor repertoires were significantly more similar in luminal-like than in basal-like breast cancer.

Axillary draining lymph nodes of breast cancer patients supplied the node samples. The chain employs TRBV19 and TRBJ2-4; a weak D match, TRBD2 (5 bases). Sequencing used axillary lymph node tissue. The TCR originated in a female donor with breast cancer. Some clones in this sample may be carry-over from other donors' samples. The CDR3 sequence: CASSIVLQGSGNIQYF. CDR3 nucleotide sequence: TGTGCCAGTAGTATAGTATTACAAGGGAGTGGAAACATTCAGTACTTC.